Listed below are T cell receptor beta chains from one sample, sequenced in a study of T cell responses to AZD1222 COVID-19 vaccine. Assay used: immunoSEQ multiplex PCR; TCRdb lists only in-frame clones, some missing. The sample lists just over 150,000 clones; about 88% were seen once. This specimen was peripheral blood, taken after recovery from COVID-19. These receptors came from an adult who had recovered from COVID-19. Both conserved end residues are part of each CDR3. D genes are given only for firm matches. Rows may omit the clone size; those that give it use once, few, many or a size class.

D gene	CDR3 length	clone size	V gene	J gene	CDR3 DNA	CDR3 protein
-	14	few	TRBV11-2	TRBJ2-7	TGTGCCAGCAGCTTAGGGGCCGTACTATACGAGCAGTACTTC	CASSLGAVLYEQYF
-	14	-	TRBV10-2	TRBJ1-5	TGCGCCAGCAGTGAGGGGAGGCTCAATCAGCCCCAGCATTTT	CASSEGRLNQPQHF
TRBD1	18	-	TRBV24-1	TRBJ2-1	TGTGCCACCAGTGATTTGCCCAGACAGGGGGCGGGGTACAATGAGCAGTTCTTC	CATSDLPRQGAGYNEQFF
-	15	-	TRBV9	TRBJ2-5	TGTGCCAGCAGCGTAGGGTCTTTGGCGGAGGAGACCCAGTACTTC	CASSVGSLAEETQYF
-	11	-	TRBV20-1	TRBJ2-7	TGCAGTGCCCCTCGGGGTCTCGAGCAGTACTTC	CSAPRGLEQYF
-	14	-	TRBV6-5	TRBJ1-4	TGTGCCAGCAGTTACCAAGCAACTAATGAAAAACTGTTTTTT	CASSYQATNEKLFF
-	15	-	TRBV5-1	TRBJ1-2	TGCGCCAGCAGCCCTCGGTCGACCGCAAACTTAGGCTACACCTTC	CASSPRSTANLGYTF
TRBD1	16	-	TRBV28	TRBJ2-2	TGTGCCAGCAGACTCGCTGGACAGGGGAACACCGGGGAGCTGTTTTTT	CASRLAGQGNTGELFF
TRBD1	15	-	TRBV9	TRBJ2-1	TGTGCCAGCAGCGTAGCTGGGACAGTCTTGAATGAGCAGTTCTTC	CASSVAGTVLNEQFF
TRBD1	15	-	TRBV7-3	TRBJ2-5	TGTGCCAGCAGCTCCAATAATGACAGGGCGGAGACCCAGTACTTC	CASSSNNDRAETQYF
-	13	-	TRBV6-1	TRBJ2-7	TGTGCCAGCAGTGAAATGGGTCCGAGGGAGCAGTACTTC	CASSEMGPREQYF